Presented here are 32 T cell receptor beta chains from one specimen sequenced in a study of cytomegalovirus exposure and HLA in healthy donors. This PCR relied on a set of 60 Vbeta primers and 13 Jbeta primers. Using immunoSEQ multiplex PCR, the repertoire was profiled, and TCRdb retains in-frame clones only, with some absent. The data show about 210,000 clones, with roughly 82% seen just once and approximately 5.7% held by the top ten. The sample comprised PBMCs. The source of these receptors is a man aged 35-49 years in good health and CMV-seropositive.

The chain couples TRBV19 to TRBJ2-4, with a tentative D call TRBD2 (6 bases). CDR1 and CDR2 from the germline V gene are LNHDA and SQIVND (reference sequence). Trimming cost V 6 bases and J 0 bases, with 9 bases left between them. The CDR3 spans 14 residues. This chain's CDR3 is CASSLGLAKNIQYF. The CDR3 nucleotides read TGTGCCAGTAGCCTGGGACTAGCCAAAAACATTCAGTACTTC.

The rearrangement links TRBV6-1 to TRBJ1-1, with D maybe TRBD1 (5 bases). The CDR3 is made up of 15 amino acids. The V gene lost 7 bases and the J gene lost 0 bases, with 15 bases spanning the gap. Germline CDR1 reads MNHNS; CDR2 reads SASEGT. The CDR3 reads CASKHGGNMNTEAFF. The CDR3 DNA follows: TGTGCCAGCAAACACGGGGGGAACATGAACACTGAAGCTTTCTTT.

The chain uses TRBV2 and TRBJ1-2, with D possibly matching TRBD1 (6 bases). The V and J ends lost 5 bases and 0 bases respectively, with 16 bases between them. The CDR3 has 16 residues. Germline V CDR1 and CDR2: SNHLY, FYNNEI. Here the CDR3 reads CASSRLRTDTNYGYTF. CDR3 sequence (DNA): TGTGCCAGCAGTCGCCTTAGGACAGATACTAACTATGGCTACACCTTC.

The chain employs TRBV25-1 and TRBJ1-5, with D perhaps matching TRBD1 (6 bases). Trimming pared 7 bases from V and 0 bases from J, leaving 10 bases between. The CDR3 has 14 amino acids. The germline gives CDR1 MGHDK, CDR2 SYGVNS. CDR3 amino acids: CASKGRGSNQPQHF. As DNA, the CDR3 is TGTGCCAGCAAAGGCAGGGGTAGCAATCAGCCCCAGCATTTT. The full variable domain, with the rest looked up from reference TRBV25-1 and TRBJ1-5, is EADIYQTPRYLVIGTGKKITLECSQTMGHDKMYWYQQDPGMELHLIHYSYGVNSTEKGDLSSESTVSRIRTEHFPLTLESARPSHTSQYLCASKGRGSNQPQHFGDGTRLSIL.

The rearrangement joins TRBV2 to TRBJ2-7, with 7 nucleotides matching TRBD2. Germline lookup yields CDR1 SNHLY and CDR2 FYNNEI. The length of the CDR3 is 15 residues. The junction had 7 bases not matched to a gene; V was cut back by 5 bases and J by 0 bases. The CDR3 sequence: CASSQSRTSSYEQYF. CDR3 coding DNA: TGTGCCAGCAGTCAGTCGCGGACTAGCTCCTACGAGCAGTACTTC.

The chain recombines TRBV11-3 with TRBJ2-3, with D maybe TRBD2 (6 bases). The CDR3 contains 17 residues. Germline V gives CDR1 SGHNT, CDR2 YENEEA. V dropped 2 bases and J dropped 5 bases, with 20 bases sitting between them. This CDR3 is CASSLSGGPGLGDTQYF. CDR3 nucleotide sequence: TGTGCCAGCAGCTTATCCGGGGGACCGGGGCTTGGAGATACGCAGTATTTT.

This chain uses TRBV6-1 with TRBJ2-6; 14 nucleotides line up with TRBD2. The CDR3 sequence is 17 residues long. J was trimmed by 2 bases and V by 3 bases; bases with no gene match: 0. Germline loops: CDR1 MNHNS, CDR2 SASEGT. The DNA of the CDR3 is TGTGCCAGCAGTGAGGGACTAGCGGGAGCTGGGGCCAACGTCCTGACTTTC. Protein: CASSEGLAGAGANVLTF.

This clone is a singleton in its sample. This chain links TRBV7-3 with TRBJ2-2; a weak D match, TRBD2 (5 bases). From germline, CDR1 is SGHTA and CDR2 FQGTGA. Trimming pared 3 bases from V and 4 bases from J, leaving 6 bases between. The CDR3 is 13 amino acids. The DNA for the CDR3 is TGTGCCAGCAGCTTGGGGAGCACCGGGGAGCTGTTTTTT. Its protein is CASSLGSTGELFF.

The gene calls are TRBV6-5 and TRBJ2-3; D possibly corresponds to TRBD2 (5 bases). Trimming took 4 bases from V and 4 from J, leaving 9 bases between them. This CDR3 has 13 amino acids. CDR1 is MNHEY and CDR2 is SVGAGI in the germline V gene. CDR3 sequence: CASSLRVSDTQYF. As DNA, the CDR3 is TGTGCCAGCAGTTTGAGGGTATCAGATACGCAGTATTTT.

The gene calls are TRBV9 and TRBJ2-3, with a possible D match to TRBD2 (5 bases). The length of the CDR3 is 16 residues. Germline loops: CDR1 SGDLS, CDR2 YYNGEE. V lost 0 bases to trimming and J lost 4 bases, with 15 bases between them. CDR3 in DNA: TGTGCCAGCAGCGTAGATAGCGCAGGATACTCAGATACGCAGTATTTT. This encodes CASSVDSAGYSDTQYF. Full variable domain (missing parts from reference TRBV9 and TRBJ2-3): DSGVTQTPKHLITATGQRVTLRCSPRSGDLSVYWYQQSLDQGLQFLIQYYNGEERAKGNILERFSAQQFPDLHSELNLSSLELGDSALYFCASSVDSAGYSDTQYFGPGTRLTVL.

This clone has just one count. In nucleotides, the CDR3 is TGTGCCAGCAGTTACTCGAGTCGACAGGGGGCAGGCTACACCTTC. Amino acids: CASSYSSRQGAGYTF. The chain employs TRBV6-5 and TRBJ1-2; TRBD1 aligns across 10 bases. This CDR3 contains 15 residues. Germline CDR1 reads MNHEY; CDR2 reads SVGAGI. The trim removed 0 bases at V and 8 bases at J, leaving 6 bases unmatched.

The J gene is TRBJ1-1, the V gene TRBV6-6; D remains unclear. Germline CDR1 and CDR2: MNHNY and SVGAGI (reference sequence). The CDR3 has 13 amino acids. Trimming took 6 bases from V and 1 from J, leaving 9 bases between them. The CDR3: CASRVAGNTEAFF. The DNA for the CDR3 is TGTGCCAGCAGAGTCGCAGGGAACACTGAAGCTTTCTTT.

This clone was detected only a few times. The rearrangement links TRBV6-1 to TRBJ1-5; D call uncertain. V lost 6 bases, J lost 6 bases, and 9 bases lay in between. The CDR3 length is 12 residues. Per germline, CDR1 MNHNS and CDR2 SASEGT. CDR3 residues: CASRKLVQPQHF. The CDR3 DNA is TGTGCCAGCAGAAAACTGGTTCAGCCCCAGCATTTT.

The gene calls are TRBV6-6 and TRBJ1-5, with TRBD1 matching over 9 bases. CDR3 length: 16 amino acids. The germline CDR1 and CDR2 sequences are MNHNY and SVGAGI (reference sequence). V shed 5 bases, J shed 4 bases, and the junction held 9 bases outside the gene matches. In DNA, the CDR3 is TGTGCCAGCAGTAAGGCGGGACAGGGATTAAATCAGCCCCAGCATTTT. This encodes CASSKAGQGLNQPQHF.

The CDR3 loop is CASSSTGTSGRRTDTQYF. As DNA, the CDR3 is TGTGCCAGCAGCTCAACAGGGACTAGCGGGAGAAGGACAGATACGCAGTATTTT. The rearrangement links TRBV7-6 to TRBJ2-3, with TRBD2 identical over 14 bases. V trimming: 4 bases; J trimming: 3 bases; junction bases outside the gene matches: 9. The CDR3 spans 18 residues. Germline V CDR1 and CDR2: SGHVS, FNYEAQ.

The chain has TRBV30 and TRBJ1-5; D is undetermined. The V and J ends lost 6 bases and 2 bases respectively, with 17 bases between them. This CDR3 comprises 15 residues. The germline V gene encodes CDR1 GTSNPN and CDR2 SVGIG (reference sequence). The CDR3 is CACQPGVAGNQPQHF. CDR3 sequence (DNA): TGTGCCTGTCAGCCCGGGGTCGCGGGCAATCAGCCCCAGCATTTT. The full variable domain, rest sourced from reference TRBV30 and TRBJ1-5, is SQTIHQWPATLVQPVGSPLSLECTVEGTSNPNLYWYRQAAGRGLQLLFYSVGIGQISSEVPQNLSASRPQDRQFILSSKKLLLSDSGFYLCACQPGVAGNQPQHFGDGTRLSIL.

V gene TRBV7-9 combines with J gene TRBJ1-2, with a possible D match to TRBD1 (5 bases). This CDR3 contains 13 residues. Germline-derived CDR1 and CDR2 are SEHNR and FQNEAQ (reference sequence). Trimming cost V 5 bases and J 4 bases, with 11 bases left between them. CDR3 nucleotides: TGTGCCAGCAGCCCCGGGGGACCCTATGGCTACACCTTC. It codes for CASSPGGPYGYTF.

The chain joins TRBV27 to TRBJ2-5, with a possible D match to TRBD2 (5 bases). With 7 bases removed from V and 0 bases from J, the gap between germline ends came to 9 bases. Germline V gene data show CDR1 as MNHEY and CDR2 as SMNVEV (reference sequence). This CDR3 is built from 13 residues. Here the CDR3 reads CASTSTNQETQYF. CDR3 DNA: TGTGCCAGCACCTCGACTAACCAAGAGACCCAGTACTTC.

V is TRBV6-1 and J is TRBJ2-3; TRBD2 matches at 16 bases. Germline V gives CDR1 MNHNS, CDR2 SASEGT. The junction had 1 base not matched to a gene; V was cut back by 7 bases and J by 6 bases. There are 14 residues in the CDR3. The CDR3 region is CASTGLAGGDTQYF. CDR3 in DNA: TGTGCCAGCACGGGACTAGCGGGAGGGGATACGCAGTATTTT.

The rearrangement uses TRBV4-2 and TRBJ2-1, with D tentatively TRBD2 (6 bases). Trimming pared 0 bases from V and 4 bases from J, leaving 10 bases between. Germline assignment: CDR1 LGHNA and CDR2 YNFKEQ. CDR3 length: 15 residues. The CDR3, as DNA: TGTGCCAGCAGCCAAGAGGGACTCTCATACAATGAGCAGTTCTTC. The encoded protein is CASSQEGLSYNEQFF.

The J gene is TRBJ2-5, the V gene TRBV7-3; 10 nucleotides line up with TRBD2. Germline V gene data show CDR1 as SGHTA and CDR2 as FQGTGA. With V trimmed by 5 bases and J by 8 bases, 8 bases remained unmatched. The CDR3 runs to 14 residues. The CDR3 DNA sequence: TGTGCCAGCAGCCGAACTAGCGGGGCCCCCACCCAGTACTTC. It is translated as CASSRTSGAPTQYF.

V is TRBV19 and J is TRBJ1-2; no definite D call. CDR1 and CDR2 (germline): LNHDA, SQIVND (reference sequence). The CDR3 covers 11 residues. Trimming stripped 8 bases from V and 7 bases from J, with 11 bases between. The CDR3 nucleotides are TGTGCCAGTGGCAGGTCTTTTGGCTACACCTTC. This gives the protein CASGRSFGYTF.

In its sample, this clone was seen a few times. The chain carries TRBV11-3 and TRBJ2-5; a possible D gene is TRBD2 (5 bases). CDR3 length equals 14 residues. V lost 3 bases to trimming and J lost 3 bases, with 11 bases between them. CDR1 is SGHNT, CDR2 YENEEA, per germline. CDR3 region: CASSFSDLKETQYF. The DNA for the CDR3 is TGTGCCAGCAGCTTTAGCGACCTTAAAGAGACCCAGTACTTC.

This clone is a singleton in its sample. This chain links TRBV4-1 with TRBJ1-4, with D possibly TRBD1 on 6 matching bases. V shed 2 bases and J shed 7 bases, with 14 bases lying between them. Per the germline V gene, CDR1 is MGHRA and CDR2 is YSYEKL. The CDR3 runs to 15 residues. The CDR3 sequence is CASSQNREGSEKLFF. The CDR3 DNA sequence: TGCGCCAGCAGCCAAAACAGGGAAGGGTCTGAAAAACTGTTTTTT.

This chain connects TRBV4-1 to TRBJ2-7; TRBD1 matches at 7 bases. The CDR3 runs 16 residues. Per the germline V gene, CDR1 is MGHRA and CDR2 is YSYEKL. The ends lost 7 bases at V and 0 bases at J; junction bases unmatched: 12. CDR3 DNA sequence: TGCGCCAGCACCCCTCTCGACAGGGATCTCTCCTACGAGCAGTACGTC. Encoded protein: CASTPLDRDLSYEQYV.

The rearrangement uses TRBV7-7 and TRBJ2-2; 13 bases fit TRBD2. This CDR3 has 16 residues. The germline gives CDR1 SSHAT, CDR2 FNYEAQ (reference sequence). Trimming at V came to 0 bases and at J to 7 bases, leaving 2 bases not matched to a gene. The CDR3 sequence is CASSLAGTSGDGELFF. CDR3 bases: TGTGCCAGCAGCTTAGCCGGGACTAGCGGGGACGGGGAGCTGTTTTTT.

This chain joins TRBV7-6 and TRBJ1-1; the match to TRBD1 covers 8 bases. The V segment lost 4 bases and the J segment 5 bases; nucleotides outside the gene matches: 9. CDR1 is SGHVS, CDR2 FNYEAQ, per germline. CDR3 size: 15 residues. CDR3 sequence reads: CASSYGQGVGTEAFF. The CDR3 nucleotides are TGTGCCAGCAGCTACGGACAGGGAGTAGGGACTGAAGCTTTCTTT.

This clone was counted a few times. The rearrangement joins TRBV19 to TRBJ2-3; TRBD2 aligns across 9 bases. Per germline, CDR1 LNHDA and CDR2 SQIVND (reference sequence). The trim removed 7 bases at V and 4 bases at J, leaving 12 bases unmatched. The CDR3 has 16 amino acids. The CDR3 here is CASNNPGTSLSDTQYF. CDR3 sequence (DNA): TGTGCCAGTAATAATCCCGGGACTAGCCTGTCAGATACGCAGTATTTT.

The chain employs TRBV9 and TRBJ2-3; perhaps TRBD2 as D (7 bases). The germline gives CDR1 SGDLS, CDR2 YYNGEE. The CDR3 loop spans 16 amino acids. The ends were cut back, 0 bases at V and 3 bases at J, with 14 bases in the middle. The CDR3 reads CASSVGGRGRTDTQYF. The CDR3, as DNA: TGTGCCAGCAGCGTAGGTGGGAGGGGGAGGACAGATACGCAGTATTTT.

CDR3 nucleotide sequence: TGTGCCAGTAGTGCCGGGACTAGAGGGTACGGTACGCAGTATTTT. This translates into CASSAGTRGYGTQYF. This chain connects TRBV19 to TRBJ2-3; TRBD2 agrees at 8 bases. The CDR3 runs 15 residues. Germline V gene data show CDR1 as LNHDA and CDR2 as SQIVND (reference sequence). The V segment lost 5 bases and the J segment 8 bases; nucleotides outside the gene matches: 12.

J is TRBJ2-5 and V is TRBV29-1, with TRBD2 as a possible D gene (5 bases). This CDR3 is built from 14 residues. Trimming removed 4 bases from V and 1 base from J, with 13 bases in between. Germline CDR1 SQVTM, CDR2 ANQGSEA. CDR3 in amino acids: CSVVARGTQETQYF. In DNA form, the CDR3 reads TGCAGCGTTGTTGCCCGGGGTACCCAAGAGACCCAGTACTTC.

The V and J genes are TRBV5-1 and TRBJ2-1; 7 positions agree with TRBD1. CDR3 size: 16 residues. V was clipped by 4 bases and J by 7 bases; unmatched bases: 14. Looked up from germline, CDR1 is SGHRS and CDR2 is YFSETQ. CDR3 coding DNA: TGCGCCAGCAGCGTTGAAGGGGGCTTACGGTTAAATGAGCAGTTCTTC. Translated, it gives CASSVEGGLRLNEQFF.